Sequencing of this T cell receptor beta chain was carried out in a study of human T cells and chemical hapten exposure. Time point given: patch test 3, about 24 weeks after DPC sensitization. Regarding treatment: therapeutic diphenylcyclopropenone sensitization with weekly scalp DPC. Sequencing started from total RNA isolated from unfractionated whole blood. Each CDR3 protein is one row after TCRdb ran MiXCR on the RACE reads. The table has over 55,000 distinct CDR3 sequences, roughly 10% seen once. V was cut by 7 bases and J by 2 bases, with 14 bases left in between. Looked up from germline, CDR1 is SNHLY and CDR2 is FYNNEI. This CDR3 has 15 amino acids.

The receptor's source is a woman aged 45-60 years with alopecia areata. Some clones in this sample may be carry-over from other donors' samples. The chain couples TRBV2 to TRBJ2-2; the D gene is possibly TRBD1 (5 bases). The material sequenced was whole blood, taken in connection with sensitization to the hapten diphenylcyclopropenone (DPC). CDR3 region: CASNDLGPNTGELFF. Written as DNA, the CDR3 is TGTGCCAGCAACGACTTGGGGCCCAACACCGGGGAGCTGTTTTTT. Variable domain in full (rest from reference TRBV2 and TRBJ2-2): EPEVTQTPSHQVTQMGQEVILRCVPISNHLYFYWYRQILGQKVEFLVSFYNNEISEKSEIFDDQFSVERPDGSNFTLKIRSTKLEDSAMYFCASNDLGPNTGELFFGEGSRLTVL.